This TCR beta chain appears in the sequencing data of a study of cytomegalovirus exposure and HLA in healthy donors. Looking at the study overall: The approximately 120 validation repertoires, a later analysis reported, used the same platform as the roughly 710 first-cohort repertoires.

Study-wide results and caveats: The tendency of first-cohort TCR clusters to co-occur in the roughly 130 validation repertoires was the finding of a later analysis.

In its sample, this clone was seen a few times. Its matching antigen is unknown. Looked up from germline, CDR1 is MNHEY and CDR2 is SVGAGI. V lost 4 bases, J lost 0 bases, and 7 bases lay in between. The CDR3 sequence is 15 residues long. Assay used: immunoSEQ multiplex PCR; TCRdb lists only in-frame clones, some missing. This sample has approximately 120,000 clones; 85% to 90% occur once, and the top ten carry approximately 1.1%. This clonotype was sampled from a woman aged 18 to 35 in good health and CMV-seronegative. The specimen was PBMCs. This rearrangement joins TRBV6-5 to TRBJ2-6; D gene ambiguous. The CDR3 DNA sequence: TGTGCCAGCAGTTTAACAGTCTCTGGGGCCAACGTCCTGACTTTC. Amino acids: CASSLTVSGANVLTF.